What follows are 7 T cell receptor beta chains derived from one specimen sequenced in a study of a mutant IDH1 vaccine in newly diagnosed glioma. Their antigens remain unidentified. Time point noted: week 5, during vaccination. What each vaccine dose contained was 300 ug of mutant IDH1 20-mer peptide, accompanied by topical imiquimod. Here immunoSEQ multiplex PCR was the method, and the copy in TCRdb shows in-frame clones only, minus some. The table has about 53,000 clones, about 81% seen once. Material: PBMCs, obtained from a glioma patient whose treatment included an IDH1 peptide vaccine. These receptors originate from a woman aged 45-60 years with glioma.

CDR3 residues: CASSLKVLEQGYGYTF. The CDR3 DNA is TGTGCCAGCAGCTTAAAGGTTTTGGAACAGGGCTATGGCTACACCTTC. This sequence joins TRBV7-2 and TRBJ1-2, with D possibly TRBD1 on 6 matching bases. The CDR3 loop spans 16 amino acids. Trimming pared 2 bases from V and 4 bases from J, leaving 17 bases between. Looked up from germline, CDR1 is SGHTA and CDR2 is FQGNSA.

DNA of the CDR3: TGTGCCAGCAGCTCCCGATTAGAAGGTAACTACGAGCAGTACTTC. Residues: CASSSRLEGNYEQYF. This chain joins TRBV11-2 and TRBJ2-7; D unresolved. The V gene lost 4 bases and the J gene lost 3 bases, with 16 bases spanning the gap. The CDR3 consists of 15 residues. Germline V gene data show CDR1 as SGHAT and CDR2 as FQNNGV.

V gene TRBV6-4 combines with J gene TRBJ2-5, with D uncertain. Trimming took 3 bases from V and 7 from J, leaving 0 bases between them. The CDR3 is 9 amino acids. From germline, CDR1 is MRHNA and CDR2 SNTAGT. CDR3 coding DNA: TGTGCCAGCAGTGAGACCCAGTACTTC. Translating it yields CASSETQYF.

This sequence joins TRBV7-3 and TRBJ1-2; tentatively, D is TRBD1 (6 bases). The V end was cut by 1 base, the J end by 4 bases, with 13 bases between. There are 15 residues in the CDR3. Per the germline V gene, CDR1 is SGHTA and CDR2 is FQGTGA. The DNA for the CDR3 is TGTGCCAGCAGCTTAAGCGCAGGGGCGCGCTATGGCTACACCTTC. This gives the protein CASSLSAGARYGYTF.

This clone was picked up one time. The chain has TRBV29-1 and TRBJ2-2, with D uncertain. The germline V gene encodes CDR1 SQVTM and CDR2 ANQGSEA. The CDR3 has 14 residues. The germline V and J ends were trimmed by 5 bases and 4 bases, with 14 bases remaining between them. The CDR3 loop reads CSVLQQSATGELFF. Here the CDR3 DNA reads TGCAGCGTTCTCCAGCAGTCGGCCACCGGGGAGCTGTTTTTT.

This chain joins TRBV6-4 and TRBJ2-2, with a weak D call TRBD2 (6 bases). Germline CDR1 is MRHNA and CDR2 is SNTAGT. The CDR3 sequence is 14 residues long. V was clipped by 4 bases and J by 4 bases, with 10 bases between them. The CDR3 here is CASSVEEGTGELFF. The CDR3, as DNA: TGTGCCAGCAGTGTAGAGGAGGGCACCGGGGAGCTGTTTTTT.

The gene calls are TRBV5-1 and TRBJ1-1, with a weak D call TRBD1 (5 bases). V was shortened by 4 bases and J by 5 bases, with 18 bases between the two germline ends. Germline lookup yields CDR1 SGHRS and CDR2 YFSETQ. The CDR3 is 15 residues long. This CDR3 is CASSLTDSGGTEAFF. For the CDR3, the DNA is TGCGCCAGCAGCCTCACAGACAGTGGAGGGACTGAAGCTTTCTTT.